The rows below give T cell receptor beta chains drawn from one sample of a study of naive and memory T cell subsets. MiXCR was run by TCRdb on the UMI-ligation and nested PCR reads, yielding one entry per CDR3 protein. The table has around 100,000 distinct CDR3 sequences, more than 14% seen once; the top ten hold around 3%. The sequencing input was naive CD8+ T cells from blood. Every receptor here comes from a human donor in good health. Both conserved end residues are part of each CDR3. The order of the fields is J gene, V gene, CDR3 length, clone size, D gene, CDR3 protein, CDR3 DNA. The D gene is left open where the match is weak. Expanded clones get a size class; other rows say once, few or many, or leave the size out.

TRBJ1-1,TRBV4-2,13,few,NA,CASSLKGVTEAFF,TGTGCCAGCAGCCTAAAAGGGGTAACTGAAGCTTTCTTT
TRBJ2-3,TRBV4-2,16,many,NA,CASSQEFLNPTDTQYF,TGTGCCAGCAGCCAAGAATTTCTCAACCCCACAGATACGCAGTATTTT
TRBJ2-5,TRBV27,13,few,TRBD2,CASTPGGQETQYF,TGTGCCAGTACTCCGGGGGGCCAAGAGACCCAGTACTTC
TRBJ1-2,TRBV6-6,15,NA,TRBD1,CASREKGGIESGYTF,TGTGCCAGCAGAGAGAAAGGGGGCATCGAGTCTGGCTACACCTTC
TRBJ2-1,TRBV12-3/TRBV12-4,15,many,NA,CASSLSPGSYNEQFF,TGTGCCAGCAGTTTGTCCCCCGGCTCCTACAATGAGCAGTTCTTC
TRBJ2-7,TRBV20-1,15,NA,TRBD1,CSARASGTGNIEQYF,TGCAGTGCTAGAGCGTCCGGGACAGGGAACATCGAGCAGTACTTC
TRBJ2-3,TRBV18,15,many,NA,CASSPPSYSTDTQYF,TGTGCCAGCTCACCACCCTCCTATAGCACAGATACGCAGTATTTT
TRBJ1-1,TRBV19,13,NA,NA,CASGASLNTEAFF,TGTGCCAGTGGCGCGAGTCTGAACACTGAAGCTTTCTTT
TRBJ1-1,TRBV6-5,13,many,NA,CASSYSSGSVAFF,TGTGCCAGCAGTTACTCGAGTGGCAGTGTGGCTTTCTTT
TRBJ2-7,TRBV18,16,NA,TRBD1,CASSPLFQGAKYEQYF,TGTGCCAGCTCACCACTCTTCCAGGGGGCGAAGTACGAGCAGTACTTC
TRBJ2-1,TRBV7-3,15,NA,NA,CASSPIGSSYNEQFF,TGTGCCAGCAGCCCAATAGGAAGCTCCTACAATGAGCAGTTCTTC
TRBJ2-7,TRBV7-9,15,NA,NA,CASSLAPRAGLEQYF,TGTGCCAGCAGCTTAGCCCCTCGGGCGGGCCTCGAGCAGTACTTC
TRBJ1-5,TRBV12-3/TRBV12-4,15,once,NA,CASSTITGPLEPQHF,TGTGCCAGCAGTACGATTACAGGGCCCCTAGAGCCCCAGCATTTT
TRBJ2-5,TRBV7-9,19,NA,NA,CASSLVARGPTEYQETQYF,TGTGCCAGCAGCTTAGTGGCCCGGGGGCCGACTGAGTACCAAGAGACCCAGTACTTC
TRBJ1-1,TRBV27,13,NA,NA,CASSLSGGHRAFF,TGTGCCAGCAGTTTATCTGGAGGACATCGAGCTTTCTTT
TRBJ2-6,TRBV9,15,few,NA,CASSVAVTGANVLTF,TGTGCCAGCAGCGTAGCCGTTACTGGGGCCAACGTCCTGACTTTC
TRBJ2-4,TRBV6-2/TRBV6-3,18,NA,NA,CASSYWVQTGGGLNIQYF,TGTGCCAGCAGTTACTGGGTCCAGACAGGTGGTGGATTAAACATTCAGTACTTC
TRBJ2-7,TRBV2,16,NA,TRBD2,CASRNSGTNTWYEQYF,TGTGCCAGCAGGAATAGCGGGACAAACACCTGGTACGAGCAGTACTTC
TRBJ2-3,TRBV28,14,NA,NA,CASSLRTSTDTQYF,TGTGCCAGCAGTTTAAGGACCTCCACAGATACGCAGTATTTT
TRBJ1-1,TRBV27,18,many,NA,CASSPPRTLDRWNTEAFF,TGTGCCAGCAGTCCGCCCCGGACACTCGATAGGTGGAACACTGAAGCTTTCTTT
TRBJ1-1,TRBV12-3/TRBV12-4,12,few,NA,CASSLGNAEAFF,TGTGCCAGCAGCTTAGGGAACGCTGAAGCTTTCTTT
TRBJ2-7,TRBV5-3,14,NA,NA,CARSRPGGAYEQYF,TGTGCCAGAAGCCGGCCCGGAGGCGCCTACGAGCAGTACTTC
TRBJ2-7,TRBV6-6,13,many,NA,CASRREWGSEQYF,TGTGCCAGCAGGCGAGAATGGGGGAGCGAGCAGTACTTC
TRBJ1-4,TRBV29-1,13,NA,NA,CSAQNGFDEKLFF,TGCAGCGCCCAAAACGGGTTTGATGAAAAACTGTTTTTT
TRBJ2-7,TRBV20-1,15,NA,TRBD2,CSARPPISGGYEQYF,TGCAGTGCTAGGCCCCCGATTAGCGGGGGCTACGAGCAGTACTTC
TRBJ1-1,TRBV6-6,13,few,NA,CASSPRAYTEAFF,TGTGCCAGCAGTCCCCGGGCGTATACTGAAGCTTTCTTT
TRBJ2-5,TRBV15,15,few,TRBD2,CATGLAANTQETQYF,TGTGCCACCGGACTAGCGGCGAACACCCAAGAGACCCAGTACTTC
TRBJ1-5,TRBV28,14,few,TRBD1,CASRQGATNQPQHF,TGTGCCAGCAGACAGGGGGCTACCAATCAGCCCCAGCATTTT
TRBJ2-2,TRBV12-3/TRBV12-4,14,many,TRBD1,CASSPTGSTGELFF,TGTGCCAGCAGTCCGACAGGGAGCACCGGGGAGCTGTTTTTT
TRBJ1-2,TRBV6-6,13,many,TRBD1,CASSGTGYDGYTF,TGTGCCAGCAGTGGGACAGGGTACGATGGCTACACCTTC
TRBJ1-6,TRBV9,14,many,TRBD1,CASSVAGGGSPLHF,TGTGCCAGCAGCGTAGCAGGGGGCGGTTCACCCCTCCACTTT
TRBJ2-5,TRBV14,16,many,NA,CASSQGWGGPQETQYF,TGTGCCAGCAGCCAAGGATGGGGGGGCCCCCAAGAGACCCAGTACTTC
TRBJ1-1,TRBV30,13,NA,NA,CAWSVGLNTEAFF,TGTGCCTGGAGTGTGGGGTTGAACACTGAAGCTTTCTTT
TRBJ2-4,TRBV4-2,18,few,TRBD1,CASSQEVAQGASKNIQYF,TGTGCCAGCAGCCAAGAAGTCGCCCAGGGGGCATCCAAAAACATTCAGTACTTC
TRBJ2-1,TRBV15,16,NA,NA,CATSYSRESSYNEQFF,TGTGCCACCAGCTACTCACGGGAGAGCTCCTACAATGAGCAGTTCTTC
TRBJ2-5,TRBV12-3/TRBV12-4,15,few,NA,CASSQKGPPGETQYF,TGTGCCAGCAGTCAAAAGGGTCCCCCTGGGGAGACCCAGTACTTC